The source of this T cell receptor (beta chain) is a study of response to subunit inactivated influenza vaccine. Study-level results: Authors suggested each seasonal flu vaccination may recruit only limited numbers of new T cells.

For this clonotype: What it binds is unknown.

TCRdb used MiXCR to reprocess the RT-PCR reads, holding one entry per CDR3 protein. The sample shows around 520,000 distinct CDR3 sequences, about 12% of them seen only once. Germline V lookup: CDR1 MDHEN, CDR2 SYDVKM. With V trimmed by 3 bases and J by 0 bases, 4 bases remained unmatched. This CDR3 contains 15 residues. The sequencing used PBMCs from blood, collected on the day of vaccination. The TCR was taken from a man over 45 who received an inactivated influenza vaccine. This chain links TRBV28 with TRBJ1-1, with TRBD1 matching 7 bases. The CDR3 protein is CASSFRGTVNTEAFF. CDR3 bases: TGTGCCAGCAGTTTTCGGGGGACAGTGAACACTGAAGCTTTCTTT.